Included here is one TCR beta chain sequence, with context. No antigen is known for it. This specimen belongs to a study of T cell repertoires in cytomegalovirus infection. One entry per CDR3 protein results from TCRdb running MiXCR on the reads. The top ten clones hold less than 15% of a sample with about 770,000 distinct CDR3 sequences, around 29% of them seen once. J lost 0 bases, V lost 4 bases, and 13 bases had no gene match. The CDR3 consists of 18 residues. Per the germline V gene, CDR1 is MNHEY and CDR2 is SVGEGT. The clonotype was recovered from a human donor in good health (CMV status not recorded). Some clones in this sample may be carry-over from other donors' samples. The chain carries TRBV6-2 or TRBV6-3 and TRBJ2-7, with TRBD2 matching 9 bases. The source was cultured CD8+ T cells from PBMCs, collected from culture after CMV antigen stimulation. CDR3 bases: TGTGCCAGCAGTTGGCGACTCAGCGGGGGGCCCCCCTCCTACGAGCAGTACTTC. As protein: CASSWRLSGGPPSYEQYF.